This TCR beta chain was captured by sequencing in a study of read filtering for tumor transcriptome and immune sequencing. Molecular barcoded adaptors covering alpha/delta and beta/gamma chains were used on roughly 370 ng RNA. TCRdb used MiXCR to reprocess the reads, holding one entry per CDR3 protein. Of about 57,000 distinct CDR3 sequences listed, 20% to 25% are singletons. CDR3 length: 16 residues. Trimming cost V 3 bases and J 3 bases, with 15 bases left between them. Germline values: CDR1 LNHDA, CDR2 SQIVND (reference sequence). The sequenced sample was a population of CD138-negative cells sorted from bone marrow. The TCR sequence derives from a donor aged 40 or over with multiple myeloma. The chain carries TRBV19 and TRBJ1-5; a weak D match, TRBD1 (5 bases). Here the CDR3 DNA reads TGTGCCAGTAGTATTATTTACAGGTTACACAATCAGCCCCAGCATTTT. Residues: CASSIIYRLHNQPQHF.